Following are 2 T cell receptor beta chains from one sample sequenced in a study of CD8 T cell repertoires and HIV-1 epitope variants. Profiled with immunoSEQ multiplex PCR; TCRdb holds only in-frame clones, not every one. The sample carries about 5,400 clones, around three fifths recorded once. No antigen has been identified for these receptors. The sequenced material came from cultured CD8+ T cells derived from PBMCs. These receptors were taken from a male donor with HIV.

This clone was recorded only once. V is TRBV28 and J is TRBJ2-1, with TRBD1 matching 8 bases. Germline V CDR1 and CDR2: MDHEN, SYDVKM. The CDR3 is 13 residues long. Losses at the gene ends were 4 bases for V and 7 bases for J; bases not matched to a gene: 3. Written as DNA, the CDR3 is TGTGCCAGCAGTTGGACAGGGCGGAATGAGCAGTTCTTC. This encodes CASSWTGRNEQFF.

The rearrangement links TRBV11-3 to TRBJ1-1; D unresolved. The germline V and J ends were trimmed by 5 bases and 4 bases, with 11 bases remaining between them. This CDR3 spans 13 amino acids. Per germline, CDR1 SGHNT and CDR2 YENEEA. The CDR3 sequence: CASSDSVGTEAFF. Written as DNA, the CDR3 is TGTGCCAGCAGCGACTCTGTGGGCACTGAAGCTTTCTTT.